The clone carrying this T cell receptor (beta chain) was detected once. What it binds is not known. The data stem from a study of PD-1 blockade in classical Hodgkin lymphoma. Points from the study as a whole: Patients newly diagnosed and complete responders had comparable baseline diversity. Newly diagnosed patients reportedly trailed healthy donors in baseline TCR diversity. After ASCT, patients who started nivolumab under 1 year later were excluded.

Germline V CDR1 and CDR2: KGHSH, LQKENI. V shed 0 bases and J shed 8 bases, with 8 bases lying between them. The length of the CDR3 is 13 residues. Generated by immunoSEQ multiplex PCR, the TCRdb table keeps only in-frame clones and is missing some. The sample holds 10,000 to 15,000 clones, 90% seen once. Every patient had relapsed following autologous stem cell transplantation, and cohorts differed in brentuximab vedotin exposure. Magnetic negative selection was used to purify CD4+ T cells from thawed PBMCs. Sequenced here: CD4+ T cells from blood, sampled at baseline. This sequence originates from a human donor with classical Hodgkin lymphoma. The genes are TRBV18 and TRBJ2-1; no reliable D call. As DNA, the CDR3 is TGTGCCAGCTCACCACCCTCTAGGTATGAGCAGTTCTTC. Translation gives CASSPPSRYEQFF. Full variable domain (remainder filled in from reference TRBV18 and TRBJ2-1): NAGVMQNPRHLVRRRGQEARLRCSPMKGHSHVYWYRQLPEEGLKFMVYLQKENIIDESGMPKERFSAEFPKEGPSILRIQQVVRGDSAAYFCASSPPSRYEQFFGPGTRLTVL.